A single sample gave rise to the 24 T cell receptor beta chains below, sequenced in a study of molecular identifiers for immune sequencing clone quantification. Via MiXCR, TCRdb re-called the PCR reads, giving one row per CDR3 protein. The repertoire holds some 680,000 distinct CDR3 sequences, with about 25% as singletons. Material for sequencing was naive CD8+ T cells from blood, with Jurkat cell RNA spiked in. Stated subset: FACS-sorted CD8+CD4-CCR7+CD45RA+ naive T cells. These receptor sequences come from a human donor in good health. Some libraries in this study had Jurkat cell RNA spiked in.

The chain carries TRBV12-3 or TRBV12-4 and TRBJ2-5; weak D call: TRBD2 (5 bases). Trimming left V 5 bases short and J 5 bases short, with 15 bases between. CDR3 length: 14 residues. This CDR3 is CASSLLGSGETQYF. In DNA form, the CDR3 reads TGTGCCAGCAGTCTTCTGGGGAGTGGGGAGACCCAGTACTTC.

The chain combines TRBV7-9 with TRBJ2-1, with D possibly being TRBD2 (5 bases). The CDR3 extends over 13 amino acids. Per the germline V gene, CDR1 is SEHNR and CDR2 is FQNEAQ (reference sequence). V lost 5 bases, J lost 6 bases, and 11 bases lay in between. The CDR3 sequence: CASSLADFNEQFF. The CDR3 DNA reads TGTGCCAGCAGCCTCGCGGACTTCAATGAGCAGTTCTTC.

This clonotype was counted a few times. The CDR3, as DNA: TGTGCCAGCAGCTTAGGGGACATCTACAATGAGCAGTTCTTC. Translated, it gives CASSLGDIYNEQFF. The V gene is TRBV13, the J gene TRBJ2-1; a weak D match, TRBD1 (5 bases). Germline-derived CDR1 and CDR2 are PRHDT and FYEKMQ (reference sequence). The CDR3 consists of 14 residues. The V and J ends lost 0 bases and 3 bases respectively, with 6 bases between them.

A remark on this clonotype: Being one base from a much bigger clone, this may be a read error. CDR3 in amino acids: CASSSTGTGFNEHFF. The CDR3 DNA is TGTGCCAGCAGCTCGACCGGGACAGGGTTCAATGAGCATTTCTTC. The chain couples TRBV7-2 to TRBJ2-1, with 9 bases lining up with TRBD1. Per the germline V gene, CDR1 is SGHTA and CDR2 is FQGNSA. The CDR3 consists of 15 residues. The full variable domain, rest sourced from reference TRBV7-2 and TRBJ2-1, is GAGVSQSPSNKVTEKGKDVELRCDPISGHTALYWYRQSLGQGLEFLIYFQGNSAPDKSGLPSDRFSAERTGGSVSTLTIQRTQQEDSAVYLCASSSTGTGFNEHFFGPGTRLTVL.

This clonotype was seen more than once but under ten times. The chain employs TRBV28 and TRBJ2-1; 11 bases are a match to TRBD2. Germline loops: CDR1 MDHEN, CDR2 SYDVKM. The V gene end was trimmed by 3 bases and the J gene end by 5 bases; junction bases not matched to a gene: 6. The CDR3 consists of 16 residues. The CDR3 spells CASSLGLTSGDNEQFF. CDR3 nucleotide sequence: TGTGCCAGCAGTTTGGGTTTGACTAGCGGGGACAATGAGCAGTTCTTC.

In its sample, this clonotype was seen a few times. V usage is TRBV3-1 and J usage is TRBJ2-1; 10 nucleotides match TRBD2. V trimming: 2 bases; J trimming: 9 bases; junction bases outside the gene matches: 4. The CDR3 sequence is 14 residues long. CDR1 and CDR2 (germline): LGHDT, YNNKEL (reference sequence). The CDR3 sequence is CASSQLAGVGEQFF. The CDR3 DNA reads as TGTGCCAGCAGCCAACTAGCGGGAGTGGGTGAGCAGTTCTTC.

CDR3 sequence reads: CATSDSRDRVFSEQFF. As DNA, the CDR3 is TGTGCCACCAGTGATTCCCGGGACAGGGTGTTTTCGGAGCAGTTCTTC. The V and J genes are TRBV24-1 and TRBJ2-1, with 9 bases lining up with TRBD1. The CDR3 extends over 16 amino acids. Germline V gene lookup returns CDR1 KGHDR and CDR2 SFDVKD. V was clipped by 2 bases and J by 10 bases; unmatched bases: 11.

The genes are TRBV6-2 or TRBV6-3 and TRBJ2-1; no reliable D call. This CDR3 contains 13 residues. Germline lookup yields CDR1 MNHEY and CDR2 SVGEGT. The V gene lost 6 bases and the J gene lost 9 bases, with 15 bases spanning the gap. The CDR3 loop reads CASSSQDAFEQFF. CDR3 nucleotides: TGTGCCAGCAGCTCGCAAGACGCGTTTGAGCAGTTCTTC.

Notes on this clonotype: It may be a read error: a sequence one base away is much more abundant. This chain connects TRBV28 to TRBJ2-6; possible D gene TRBD1, 6 bases. V dropped 8 bases and J dropped 4 bases, with 21 bases sitting between them. This CDR3 is 17 amino acids long. Germline lookup yields CDR1 MDHEN and CDR2 SYDVKM. This CDR3 is CASGTYAGATGANVLTF. CDR3 sequence (DNA): TGTGCCAGCGGTACCTATGCAGGGGCTACAGGGGCCAACGTCCTGACTTTC.

Only a few counts were recorded for this clonotype. The rearrangement links TRBV27 to TRBJ1-6; 8 nucleotides align to TRBD1. Germline loops: CDR1 MNHEY, CDR2 SMNVEV (reference sequence). This CDR3 spans 15 amino acids. The junction had 9 bases not matched to a gene; V was cut back by 6 bases and J by 8 bases. The CDR3: CASRLTGTGYSPLHF. The CDR3 bases are TGTGCCAGCAGGCTAACCGGGACAGGCTATTCACCCCTCCACTTT.

This clonotype has only a few counts. The V gene is TRBV18, the J gene TRBJ2-7, with D uncertain. The V end lost 0 bases, the J end lost 5 bases, and 11 bases lay between the germline ends. The CDR3 loop spans 14 amino acids. Per germline, CDR1 KGHSH and CDR2 LQKENI. The CDR3 coding sequence is TGTGCCAGCTCACCACCGTCAGGCATCCACGAGCAGTACTTC. This codes for CASSPPSGIHEQYF.

This clonotype was found a few times. The genes are TRBV3-1 and TRBJ1-2; TRBD1 aligns across 7 bases. The CDR3 totals 17 residues. The ends lost 4 bases at V and 0 bases at J; junction bases unmatched: 11. CDR1 is LGHDT and CDR2 is YNNKEL in the germline V gene (reference sequence). The chain's CDR3 is CASSPRQGVRTNYGYTF. Written as DNA, the CDR3 is TGTGCCAGCAGCCCCCGGCAGGGGGTGAGGACTAACTATGGCTACACCTTC.

This clonotype was recorded once. A much larger clone lies one base from this, so it may be a read error. CDR3 in DNA: TGTGCCAGCAGCGAGGACAGAAACACTAAAGCTTTCTTT. This translates into CASSEDRNTKAFF. The chain recombines TRBV7-2 with TRBJ1-1; a weak D match, TRBD1 (6 bases). Germline V gene lookup returns CDR1 SGHTA and CDR2 FQGNSA. The length of the CDR3 is 13 residues.

This chain connects TRBV5-1 to TRBJ2-5; D is unclear. The CDR3 runs 16 residues. Germline loops: CDR1 SGHRS, CDR2 YFSETQ. The DNA of the CDR3 is TGCACCGGCAGCCTGATCGGGCGGCAACCCAAGGAGACCCAGTACTTC. Translating gives CTGSLIGRQPKETQYF.

In this sample, this clonotype turned up a few times. The V gene is TRBV4-3, the J gene TRBJ2-7; D may be TRBD2 (6 bases). CDR1 is LGHNA, CDR2 YSLEER, per germline. The CDR3 extends over 15 amino acids. Trimming shortened V by 3 bases and J by 3 bases, and 15 bases separated the two germline ends. DNA for the CDR3: TGCGCCAGCAGCCAGGCTTTGGCGGGGTTCTACGAGCAGTACTTC. Residues: CASSQALAGFYEQYF.

This clonotype has ten or more counts. The chain employs TRBV28 and TRBJ2-5; 11 bases line up with TRBD2. CDR3 length equals 16 residues. Trimming took 4 bases from V and 5 from J; bases not matched to a gene: 9. Germline loops: CDR1 MDHEN, CDR2 SYDVKM. CDR3 sequence (DNA): TGTGCCAGCAGTTCCACGATAGCGGGAGGGCCGGAGACCCAGTACTTC. Its protein product is CASSSTIAGGPETQYF.

The sample holds one count of this clonotype. The rearrangement uses TRBV12-3 or TRBV12-4 and TRBJ2-1; D assignment may be TRBD1 or TRBD2 (6 bases each). CDR3 length: 18 amino acids. Trimming pared 3 bases from V and 7 bases from J, leaving 25 bases between. This CDR3 reads CASSFVQGRYVTVNEQFF. CDR3 DNA: TGTGCCAGCAGTTTCGTGCAGGGGAGGTACGTTACTGTTAATGAGCAGTTCTTC.

This clonotype was seen ten or more times. V and J are TRBV7-2 and TRBJ2-7, with TRBD2 as a possible D gene (5 bases). V dropped 1 base and J dropped 4 bases, with 11 bases sitting between them. CDR1 and CDR2 from the germline V gene are SGHTA and FQGNSA. CDR3 length: 14 amino acids. CDR3: CASSLGRGGYEQYF. The CDR3, as DNA: TGTGCCAGCAGCTTAGGACGCGGCGGGTACGAGCAGTACTTC.

This clonotype was detected only a few times. This chain connects TRBV2 to TRBJ2-2; D not resolved. The CDR3 runs 15 residues. Per the germline V gene, CDR1 is SNHLY and CDR2 is FYNNEI. V dropped 8 bases and J dropped 0 bases, with 13 bases sitting between them. The CDR3 region is CASWDFQSNTGELFF. In DNA, the CDR3 is TGTGCCAGCTGGGATTTTCAGTCGAACACCGGGGAGCTGTTTTTT.

The chain has TRBV6-5 and TRBJ2-2; D might be TRBD1 or TRBD2, each matching 7 bases. Germline V CDR1 and CDR2: MNHEY, SVGAGI. The V and J ends lost 2 bases and 7 bases respectively, with 14 bases between them. The CDR3 totals 15 residues. CDR3 residues: CASSYREGAGGELFF. In nucleotides, the CDR3 is TGTGCCAGCAGTTACAGGGAGGGGGCTGGCGGGGAGCTGTTTTTT.

Only a few counts were recorded for this clonotype. This chain uses TRBV5-1 with TRBJ2-2; D perhaps matches TRBD2 (5 bases). Germline-derived CDR1 and CDR2 are SGHRS and YFSETQ. The CDR3 covers 15 residues. V lost 1 base to trimming and J lost 2 bases, with 9 bases between them. CDR3 amino acids: CASSLLTGNTGELFF. Written as DNA, the CDR3 is TGCGCCAGCAGCTTGTTAACGGGAAACACCGGGGAGCTGTTTTTT.

This chain uses TRBV29-1 with TRBJ2-1; 10 nucleotides line up with TRBD2. This CDR3 has 15 residues. V lost 6 bases and J lost 2; bases outside the gene matches: 7. Germline V gene lookup returns CDR1 SQVTM and CDR2 ANQGSEA. The CDR3 DNA is TGCAGCGTGTCTAGCGGGAGCTTACCCTACAATGAGCAGTTCTTC. Encoded protein: CSVSSGSLPYNEQFF.

J is TRBJ2-1 and V is TRBV7-3; D not resolved. In germline, CDR1 is SGHTA, CDR2 FQGTGA. Trimming removed 4 bases at V and 10 bases at J, with 8 bases between. There are 11 residues in the CDR3. The CDR3 DNA reads TGTGCCAGCAGCTCGTGTCTGGAGCAGTTCTTC. Protein: CASSSCLEQFF.

V and J are TRBV21-1 and TRBJ2-5; no check of the table's D call, TRBD2, against the DNA was made. TRBV21-1 is tagged as a pseudogene. The CDR3 runs to 20 residues. CDR3 loop: CASSPSWYGLAGVISETQYF. The CDR3 DNA sequence: TGTGCCAGCAGCCCTTCTTGGTACGGACTAGCGGGAGTTATATCAGAGACCCAGTACTTC.